This TCR beta chain stems from a study of immune cell composition in non-small cell lung cancer. Sequenced by immunoSEQ multiplex PCR; TCRdb stores in-frame clones only, minus some. Of about a thousand clones in the sample, about 74% were seen once. The normal lung sample lay at least 3 cm, and maximally far, from the tumour. A remark on this clone: The antigen is not known.

The V gene's germline CDR1 is MNHEY and CDR2 SMNVEV (reference sequence). The CDR3 consists of 13 residues. With V trimmed by 7 bases and J by 5 bases, 5 bases remained unmatched. Study results and limitations: Tumour-associated clones >0.5% occurred in roughly 30% of adenocarcinomas, about three quarters of squamous.

The receptor's source is a human donor with non-small cell lung cancer. The chain couples TRBV27 to TRBJ2-5, with 9 positions matching TRBD2. The sample comprised non-adjacent lung tissue. CDR3 DNA: TGTGCCAGCACTCGCGGGAGGGGGGAGACCCAGTACTTC. This encodes CASTRGRGETQYF.